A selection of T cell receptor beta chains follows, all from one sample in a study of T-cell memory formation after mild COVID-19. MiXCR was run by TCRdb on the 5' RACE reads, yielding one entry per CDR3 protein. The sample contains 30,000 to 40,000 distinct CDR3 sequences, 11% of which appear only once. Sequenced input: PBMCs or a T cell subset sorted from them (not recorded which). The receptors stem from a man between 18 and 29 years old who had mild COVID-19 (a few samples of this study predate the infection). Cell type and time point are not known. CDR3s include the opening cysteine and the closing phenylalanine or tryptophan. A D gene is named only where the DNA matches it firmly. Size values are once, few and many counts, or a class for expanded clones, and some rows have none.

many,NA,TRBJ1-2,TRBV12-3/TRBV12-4,TGTGCCAGCAGTTCCAATGGTTTCGGTGGCTACACCTTC,CASSSNGFGGYTF
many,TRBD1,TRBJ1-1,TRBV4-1,TGCGCCAGCAGCCCACGTCTCCGGGACAGTGAAGCTTTCTTT,CASSPRLRDSEAFF
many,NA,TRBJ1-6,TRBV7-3,TGTGCCAGCAGCCAACACGGGCTAGGGTCACCCCTCCACTTT,CASSQHGLGSPLHF
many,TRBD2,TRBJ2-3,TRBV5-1,TGCGCCAGCAGCTTGCAGCGGGGGCGCACAGATACGCAGTATTTT,CASSLQRGRTDTQYF
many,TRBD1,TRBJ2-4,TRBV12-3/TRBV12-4,TGTGCCAGCAGTTTAAGAGTACAGGGGAGCAAAAACATTCAGTACTTC,CASSLRVQGSKNIQYF
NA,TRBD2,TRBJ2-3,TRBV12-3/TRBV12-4,TGTGCCAGCAGTACCAGCGGGGGGGCCGCAGATACGCAGTATTTT,CASSTSGGAADTQYF
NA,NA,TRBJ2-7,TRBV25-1,TGTGCCAGCAGTGACAGGGAACGGGACGAGCAGTACTTC,CASSDRERDEQYF
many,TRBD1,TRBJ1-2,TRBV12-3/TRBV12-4,TGTGCCAGCAGCCGTCCCGGGACAGGGCTCTATGGCTACACCTTC,CASSRPGTGLYGYTF
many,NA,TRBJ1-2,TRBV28,TGTGCCACCGACGCAACAGGGTTCGGTCGTGGCTACACCTTC,CATDATGFGRGYTF
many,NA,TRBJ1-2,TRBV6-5,TGTGCCAGCAGGACGGACGGAACAGCTCACTATGGCTACACCTTC,CASRTDGTAHYGYTF
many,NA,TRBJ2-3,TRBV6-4,TGTGCCAGCAGTGACTCGAAAGGGACAGATACGCAGTATTTT,CASSDSKGTDTQYF
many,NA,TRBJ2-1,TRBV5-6,TGTGCCAGCAGCTTGGGAGGGCAGGGCTCCTACAATGAGCAGTTCTTC,CASSLGGQGSYNEQFF
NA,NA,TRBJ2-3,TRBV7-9,TGTGCCAGCAGCTCCCGACTGCCAGTCACAGATACGCAGTATTTT,CASSSRLPVTDTQYF
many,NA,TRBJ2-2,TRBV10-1,NA,CASSQQGRGTGELFFF
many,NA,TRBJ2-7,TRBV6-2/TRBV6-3,TGTGCCAGCAGATTCTCCGACAGGTACGAGCAGTACTTC,CASRFSDRYEQYF
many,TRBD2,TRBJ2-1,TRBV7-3,TGTGCCAGCAGCGGATCTAGCGGGGGGGTGGAGAATGAGCAGTTCTTC,CASSGSSGGVENEQFF
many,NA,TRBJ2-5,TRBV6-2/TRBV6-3,TGTGCCACAGCACCCGGGGAGGAGACCCAGTACTTC,CATAPGEETQYF
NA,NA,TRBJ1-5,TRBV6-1,TGTGCCAGCAGTGACGGGGACACAGCGCAGCCCCAGCATTTT,CASSDGDTAQPQHF
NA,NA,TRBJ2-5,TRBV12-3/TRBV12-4,TGTGCCAGCAGTTATATAACGGAGACCCAGTACTTC,CASSYITETQYF
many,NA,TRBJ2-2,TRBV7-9,TGTGCCAGCAGCCTGACTAGTTCGGTCACCGGGGAGCTGTTTTTT,CASSLTSSVTGELFF
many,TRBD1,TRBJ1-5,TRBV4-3,TGCGCCAGCAGCCAGATAGGGGGCGATCAGCCCCAGCATTTT,CASSQIGGDQPQHF
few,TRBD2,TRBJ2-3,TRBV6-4,TGTGCCAGCAGTGATGTAGCGGGGAGCACAGATACGCAGTATTTT,CASSDVAGSTDTQYF
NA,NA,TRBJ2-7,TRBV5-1,TGCGCCAGCAGCTTTGGACCGGGAAACTACGAGCAGTACTTC,CASSFGPGNYEQYF
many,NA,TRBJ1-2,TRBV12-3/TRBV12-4,TGTGCCAGCACCTTTCGGCCTAACTATGGCTACACCTTC,CASTFRPNYGYTF
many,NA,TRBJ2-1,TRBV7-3,TGTGCCAGCAGGGGCCCGGGACTTTACAATGAGCAGTTCTTC,CASRGPGLYNEQFF
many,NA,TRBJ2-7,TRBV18,TGTGCCAGCTCCTGGGGGAAGGGCGAGCAGTACTTC,CASSWGKGEQYF
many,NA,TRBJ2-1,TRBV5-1,TGCGCCAGCAGCTTTGACTTCTACAATGAGCAGTTCTTC,CASSFDFYNEQFF
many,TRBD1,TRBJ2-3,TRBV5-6,TGTGCCAGCAGCTCAACAGGGGGCACAGATACGCAGTATTTT,CASSSTGGTDTQYF
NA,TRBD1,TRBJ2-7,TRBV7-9,TGTGCCAGCAGCTTAGTAATGGGACAGGGATACGAGCAGTACTTC,CASSLVMGQGYEQYF
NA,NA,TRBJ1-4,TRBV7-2,TGTGCCAGCAGCTCCGAGCCGACCGGGACAAGCCTCTGTGAAAATGAAAAACTGTTTTTT,CASSSEPTGTSLCENEKLFF
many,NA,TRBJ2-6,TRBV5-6,TGTGCCAGCAGAATTGGGCTCTCTGGGGCCAACGTCCTGACTTTC,CASRIGLSGANVLTF
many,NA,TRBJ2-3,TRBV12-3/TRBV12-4,TGTGCCAGCAGTTTACAGGGAACCGGTACGCAGTATTTT,CASSLQGTGTQYF
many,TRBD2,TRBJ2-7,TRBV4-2,TGTGCCAGCAGCCGTCTAGCGGGGGACGGCTCCTACGAGCAGTACTTC,CASSRLAGDGSYEQYF
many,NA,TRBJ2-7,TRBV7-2,TGTGCCAGCAGCTTATCGTGGGACACGAGCTCCTACGAGCAGTACTTC,CASSLSWDTSSYEQYF
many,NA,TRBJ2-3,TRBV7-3,TGTGCCAGCAGCTTAACCCCTTCTCGGGGAGGCACAGATACGCAGTATTTT,CASSLTPSRGGTDTQYF
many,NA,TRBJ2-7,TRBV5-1,TGCGCCAGCAGCTTGGGGGCAGGGATAAACTACGAGCAGTACTTC,CASSLGAGINYEQYF
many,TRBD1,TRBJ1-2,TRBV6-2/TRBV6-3,TGTGCCAGCAGTTACTCCGCAGGGGACAGTACACCGAACTATGGCTACACCTTC,CASSYSAGDSTPNYGYTF
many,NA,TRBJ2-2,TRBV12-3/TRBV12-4,TGTGCCAGCAGTCCTGCTAACACCGGGGAGCTGTTTTTT,CASSPANTGELFF
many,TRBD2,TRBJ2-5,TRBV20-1,TGCAGTGCTAGGCAAGCACTAGCGGAAGAGACCCAGTACTTC,CSARQALAEETQYF
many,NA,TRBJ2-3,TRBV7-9,TGTGCCAGCAGCTTAGAGGGTGCCGGGACGCAGTATTTT,CASSLEGAGTQYF
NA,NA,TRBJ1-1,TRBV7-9,TGTGCCAGCAGCTTAGGCTACACTGAAGCTTTCTTT,CASSLGYTEAFF